One and the same sample provided the 30 T cell receptor beta chains below, sequenced in a study of vaccination effects on CD4 cells after COVID-19. The antigens of these receptors remain unknown. Between days 9 and 10 of culture, CD4+ T cells were separated out. Clones were read by immunoSEQ multiplex PCR, and TCRdb kept only the in-frame ones, dropping some. The top ten hold over 4.5% of the sample, which has under 50,000 clones, 50% to 70% seen once. Here the sequenced sample was CD4+ T cells from PBMCs cultured without peptide, taken before COVID-19 vaccination. The source is a human donor who received a COVID-19 vaccine.

This clone was observed a few times. This chain connects TRBV2 to TRBJ1-1, with a possible D match to TRBD1 (6 bases). V lost 5 bases, J lost 6 bases, and 16 bases lay in between. This CDR3 is built from 14 residues. Germline-derived CDR1 and CDR2 are SNHLY and FYNNEI. The CDR3 loop is CASSITRGSAEAFF. CDR3 nucleotide sequence: TGTGCCAGCAGTATTACCAGGGGTTCGGCTGAAGCTTTCTTT.

The chain combines TRBV24-1 with TRBJ2-1, with 8 bases fitting TRBD2. CDR3 length equals 15 residues. With 4 bases clipped from V and 7 bases from J, the junction kept 8 bases outside the gene matches. Per germline, CDR1 KGHDR and CDR2 SFDVKD. CDR3 nucleotide sequence: TGTGCCACCAGTGAGCCAGACGGGAGGGGGAATGAGCAGTTCTTC. This codes for CATSEPDGRGNEQFF.

The chain combines TRBV6-5 with TRBJ1-6, with D uncertain. There are 13 residues in the CDR3. Trimming shortened V by 2 bases and J by 7 bases, and 6 bases separated the two germline ends. Germline V gene data show CDR1 as MNHEY and CDR2 as SVGAGI. The CDR3 spells CASSYPGNSPLHF. CDR3 bases: TGTGCCAGCAGTTACCCCGGGAATTCACCCCTCCACTTT.

The rearrangement links TRBV30 to TRBJ2-1; 16 positions agree with TRBD2. CDR1 is GTSNPN, CDR2 SVGIG, per germline (reference sequence). The V segment lost 2 bases and the J segment 10 bases; nucleotides outside the gene matches: 8. CDR3 length: 16 amino acids. The CDR3 region is CAWSQYGTSGREEQFF. CDR3 nucleotide sequence: TGTGCCTGGAGTCAATATGGGACTAGCGGGAGGGAGGAGCAGTTCTTC.

This clone has just a few counts. This rearrangement joins TRBV4-1 to TRBJ1-6; 9 bases line up with TRBD1. Germline V gene sequence: CDR1 MGHRA, CDR2 YSYEKL. With 4 bases clipped from V and 7 bases from J, the junction kept 5 bases outside the gene matches. This CDR3 has 15 amino acids. CDR3 sequence reads: CASSLLGQGNSPLHF. The CDR3 DNA reads as TGCGCCAGCAGCCTCCTGGGACAGGGAAATTCACCCCTCCACTTT.

The J gene is TRBJ2-2, the V gene TRBV2, with 8 bases lining up with TRBD1. V lost 4 bases and J lost 8; bases outside the gene matches: 3. This CDR3 comprises 13 residues. From germline, CDR1 is SNHLY and CDR2 FYNNEI. The CDR3 loop reads CASSGTGMGELFF. The CDR3 DNA reads TGTGCCAGCAGTGGGACAGGGATGGGGGAGCTGTTTTTT.

About this clone: A read error may produce the germline difference seen at one junction end. This chain joins TRBV7-6 and TRBJ2-1; 10 bases map to TRBD2. In germline, CDR1 is SGHVS, CDR2 FNYEAQ. The CDR3 is 14 amino acids. CDR3 loop: CASSLAGVQNEQFF. In DNA form, the CDR3 reads TGTGCCAGCAGCCTAGCGGGAGTACAGAATGAGCAGTTCTTC.

The chain links TRBV5-4 to TRBJ2-1; 11 bases map to TRBD2. V lost 0 bases and J lost 3; bases outside the gene matches: 2. This CDR3 spans 16 amino acids. Per germline, CDR1 SGHNT and CDR2 YYREEE (reference sequence). CDR3 region: CASSLDLAGGYNEQFF. CDR3 bases: TGTGCCAGCAGCTTGGACCTAGCGGGAGGCTACAATGAGCAGTTCTTC. Supplemented by reference TRBV5-4 and TRBJ2-1, the full variable domain reads ETGVTQSPTHLIKTRGQQVTLRCSSQSGHNTVSWYQQALGQGPQFIFQYYREEENGRGNFPPRFSGLQFPNYSSELNVNALELDDSALYLCASSLDLAGGYNEQFFGPGTRLTVL.

This clone occurred a few times. The CDR3 DNA sequence: TGCGCCAGCAGCTTGGGTGGAGGCACCGGGGAGCTGTTTTTT. Translated, it gives CASSLGGGTGELFF. The chain carries TRBV5-1 and TRBJ2-2; a weak D match, TRBD2 (5 bases). The germline V gene has CDR1 SGHRS and CDR2 YFSETQ. The CDR3 loop spans 14 amino acids. Between the trimmed V and J ends, which lost 0 bases and 4 bases, there was a span of 7 bases.

The chain carries TRBV5-4 and TRBJ1-2; D unresolved. Germline V gene data show CDR1 as SGHNT and CDR2 as YYREEE (reference sequence). The CDR3 is 13 amino acids. The V and J ends lost 3 bases and 3 bases respectively, with 9 bases between them. The DNA of the CDR3 is TGTGCCAGCAGCTCCGACGGTTACTATGGCTACACCTTC. Protein product: CASSSDGYYGYTF.

This clone was counted between two and nine times. The chain recombines TRBV5-6 with TRBJ1-6; 9 bases are a match to TRBD1. The germline V gene has CDR1 SGHDT and CDR2 YYEEEE. V shed 2 bases, J shed 7 bases, and the junction held 1 base outside the gene matches. The CDR3 is 14 residues long. CDR3: CASSFGTGNSPLHF. The CDR3 DNA follows: TGTGCCAGCAGCTTCGGGACAGGGAATTCACCCCTCCACTTT. The variable domain in full, completed from reference TRBV5-6 and TRBJ1-6, reads DAGVTQSPTHLIKTRGQQVTLRCSPKSGHDTVSWYQQALGQGPQFIFQYYEEEERQRGNFPDRFSGHQFPNYSSELNVNALLLGDSALYLCASSFGTGNSPLHFGNGTRLTVT.

This clone occurred a few times. The CDR3 loop is CGTGGQLNTEAFF. As DNA, the CDR3 is TGTGGGACAGGGGGTCAATTGAACACTGAAGCTTTCTTT. J is TRBJ1-1 and V is TRBV6-5, with 10 nucleotides matching TRBD1. The germline CDR1 and CDR2 sequences are MNHEY and SVGAGI. The CDR3 is made up of 13 amino acids.

The chain carries TRBV5-6 and TRBJ2-7, with TRBD1 matching 8 bases. The CDR3 has 18 residues. J gave up 0 bases and V 4 bases, and 15 bases lay outside the gene matches. Per the germline V gene, CDR1 is SGHDT and CDR2 is YYEEEE. The CDR3 DNA reads TGTGCCAGCAGCCCCACCTGGGGGACAGGTGATAGCTCCTACGAGCAGTACTTC. This encodes CASSPTWGTGDSSYEQYF.

This clone was recorded a few times. This rearrangement joins TRBV7-2 to TRBJ2-3, with 12 nucleotides matching TRBD2. From germline, CDR1 is SGHTA and CDR2 FQGNSA. The V gene end was trimmed by 4 bases and the J gene end by 2 bases; junction bases not matched to a gene: 4. CDR3 length: 16 residues. CDR3 in amino acids: CASSSRLAGATDTQYF. The CDR3 DNA reads TGTGCCAGCAGCTCCAGACTAGCGGGGGCCACAGATACGCAGTATTTT.

This clone appeared once. The J gene is TRBJ2-5, the V gene TRBV6-2 or TRBV6-3, with D possibly TRBD2 on 5 matching bases. The germline gives CDR1 MNHEY, CDR2 SVGEGT. CDR3 length: 14 amino acids. Trimming shortened V by 2 bases and J by 5 bases, and 12 bases separated the two germline ends. CDR3 sequence (DNA): TGTGCCAGCAGTTACCCTAGGAGGAGGGAGACCCAGTACTTC. It yields the protein CASSYPRRRETQYF.

This chain connects TRBV10-1 to TRBJ2-7; 7 bases map to TRBD2. The germline V gene encodes CDR1 WNHNN and CDR2 SYGVQD (reference sequence). V lost 4 bases and J lost 5; bases outside the gene matches: 8. There are 14 residues in the CDR3. The CDR3 coding sequence is TGCGCCAGCAGTGGCGGGGGTCCCCCTCACGAGCAGTACTTC. Its protein product is CASSGGGPPHEQYF.

This clone was counted only a few times. The V call is TRBV7-9, the J call TRBJ1-2; 12 bases align to TRBD1. This CDR3 spans 14 amino acids. With V trimmed by 7 bases and J by 7 bases, 7 bases remained unmatched. Looked up from germline, CDR1 is SEHNR and CDR2 is FQNEAQ (reference sequence). The CDR3 loop is CASTTGQGAPGYTF. The CDR3 DNA follows: TGTGCCAGCACAACGGGACAGGGGGCGCCTGGCTACACCTTC.

Comments on this clone: Compared with germline, one end of the junction differs, possibly owing to a read error. CDR3 amino acids: CASSLGPSTDTQYF. The DNA of the CDR3 is TGTGCCAGTAGCTTAGGCCCTAGCACAGATACGCAGTATTTT. J is TRBJ2-3 and V is TRBV11-2; D is ambiguous. The length of the CDR3 is 14 residues. The germline CDR1 and CDR2 sequences are SGHAT and FQNNGV.

This clone turned up a few times. The CDR3 loop reads CASSESTVSGGYTF. The CDR3 bases are TGCGCCAGCAGTGAGTCGACGGTCTCTGGTGGCTACACCTTC. V gene TRBV10-2 combines with J gene TRBJ1-2; D gene ambiguous. Germline values: CDR1 WSHSY, CDR2 SAAADI. Trimming removed 0 bases from V and 7 bases from J, with 12 bases in between. This CDR3 is built from 14 residues.

The chain is built from TRBV3-1 (or the pseudogene TRBV3-2) and TRBJ2-5; 9 bases map to TRBD1. V shed 2 bases and J 3 bases; nucleotides not matched to a gene: 7. Germline V CDR1 and CDR2: LGHDT, YNNKEL (reference sequence). The length of the CDR3 is 16 residues. The CDR3 DNA follows: TGTGCCAGCAGCCAATTTACGGGACAGGGCAAAGAGACCCAGTACTTC. As protein: CASSQFTGQGKETQYF.

This chain connects TRBV9 to TRBJ2-5; 9 positions agree with TRBD2. This CDR3 has 17 residues. The V gene's germline CDR1 is SGDLS and CDR2 YYNGEE. J was trimmed by 5 bases and V by 0 bases; bases with no gene match: 11. The CDR3 nucleotides read TGTGCCAGCAGCGTAGCCTCCTTTGTTAGCGGGAGTGAGACCCAGTACTTC. It encodes CASSVASFVSGSETQYF.

V and J are TRBV18 and TRBJ2-2; perhaps TRBD2 as D (5 bases). The CDR3 sequence is 13 residues long. The V end was cut by 6 bases, the J end by 4 bases, with 9 bases between. CDR1 is KGHSH and CDR2 is LQKENI in the germline V gene. The CDR3 coding sequence is TGTGCCAGCTCCCCTCGGGGCACCGGGGAGCTGTTTTTT. Protein product: CASSPRGTGELFF.

This clone was detected a few times. The rearrangement joins TRBV12-3 or TRBV12-4 to TRBJ1-1, with a tentative D call TRBD1 (6 bases). The ends were cut back, 6 bases at V and 6 bases at J, with 8 bases in the middle. This CDR3 is 11 amino acids long. The CDR3 region is CASRRTAEAFF. The DNA of the CDR3 is TGTGCCAGCAGGCGGACAGCTGAAGCTTTCTTT.

This rearrangement joins TRBV3-1 (or the pseudogene TRBV3-2) to TRBJ2-7; 10 bases line up with TRBD2. V lost 3 bases and J lost 9; bases outside the gene matches: 14. This CDR3 region has 16 residues. Germline CDR1 LGHDT, CDR2 YNNKEL (reference sequence). The CDR3, as DNA: TGTGCCAGCAGCCATAGTAGCGGGAGGCCTACGTTTGTGCAGTACTTC. This gives the protein CASSHSSGRPTFVQYF.

The genes are TRBV30 and TRBJ1-4, with D maybe TRBD1 (6 bases). Germline-derived CDR1 and CDR2 are GTSNPN and SVGIG (reference sequence). CDR3 size: 14 residues. Trimming shortened V by 1 base and J by 8 bases, and 14 bases separated the two germline ends. CDR3 DNA: TGTGCCTGGAGTGCTCAGGGGACGGGGGAAAAACTGTTTTTT. As protein: CAWSAQGTGEKLFF.

The chain uses TRBV7-2 and TRBJ1-2, with 9 nucleotides matching TRBD1. The germline gives CDR1 SGHTA, CDR2 FQGNSA. The CDR3 is 15 residues long. V gave up 5 bases and J gave up 2 bases; unmatched junction bases: 6. This CDR3 reads CASSPTGGSNYGYTF. CDR3 in DNA: TGTGCCAGCAGCCCGACAGGGGGATCCAACTATGGCTACACCTTC.

This clone was seen only once. The V gene is TRBV7-9, the J gene TRBJ2-3; D might be TRBD2 (5 bases). From germline, CDR1 is SEHNR and CDR2 FQNEAQ (reference sequence). Deletions cut 0 bases from V and 1 base from J, with 14 bases between. The CDR3 runs 17 residues. The CDR3 DNA reads TGTGCCAGCAGCTTAGCGCGAGGGCCGAGGGGCACAGATACGCAGTATTTT. Amino acids: CASSLARGPRGTDTQYF.

This sequence joins TRBV20-1 and TRBJ1-5, with D tentatively TRBD1 (6 bases). The CDR3 has 14 residues. Per the germline V gene, CDR1 is DFQATT and CDR2 is SNEGSKA (reference sequence). The V gene lost 3 bases and the J gene lost 3 bases, with 12 bases spanning the gap. This CDR3 is CSASVQGLNQPQHF. The DNA for the CDR3 is TGCAGTGCTAGTGTCCAGGGGCTCAATCAGCCCCAGCATTTT.

The rearrangement joins TRBV5-4 to TRBJ2-1; D call uncertain. V lost 0 bases, J lost 0 bases, and 10 bases lay in between. CDR3 length: 16 amino acids. The germline gives CDR1 SGHNT, CDR2 YYREEE (reference sequence). The CDR3 sequence: CASSLGQPSSYNEQFF. The DNA of the CDR3 is TGTGCCAGCAGCTTGGGGCAGCCTAGCTCCTACAATGAGCAGTTCTTC. The variable domain in full, completed from reference TRBV5-4 and TRBJ2-1, reads ETGVTQSPTHLIKTRGQQVTLRCSSQSGHNTVSWYQQALGQGPQFIFQYYREEENGRGNFPPRFSGLQFPNYSSELNVNALELDDSALYLCASSLGQPSSYNEQFFGPGTRLTVL.

Written as DNA, the CDR3 is TGTGCCAGCAGTGGATTAGTAGACTCCTACGAGCAGTACTTC. This encodes CASSGLVDSYEQYF. The chain recombines TRBV2 with TRBJ2-7; D is uncertain. The germline V gene encodes CDR1 SNHLY and CDR2 FYNNEI. V dropped 4 bases and J dropped 0 bases, with 10 bases sitting between them. The CDR3 extends over 14 amino acids.